This T cell receptor (beta chain) appears in the sequencing data of a study of T cell repertoires in cytomegalovirus infection. Study-wide context: Signatures in public TCR beta sequences pointed to both CMV infection and matching HLA type.

Of note for this clonotype: Its antigen is currently unknown. A read error may be the cause here, since a much bigger clone is one base away. Given the absence of the conserved phenylalanine or tryptophan at the CDR3 end, a read error is likely.

Study results and limitations: CMV-specific TCR beta clonotypes restricted by HLA-C dominated the ex vivo response.

TCRdb reprocessed the reads with MiXCR, giving one entry per CDR3 protein. Of 400,000 or so distinct CDR3 sequences in the sample, 31% were seen once. The sequence was collected from a human donor in good health (CMV status not recorded). Some clones in this sample may be carry-over from other donors' samples. The specimen sequenced was PBMCs.

Here the CDR3 reads CASSFSGQRGGSEQFC. CDR3 DNA: TGTGCCAGCAGCTTCTCCGGCCAGCGGGGGGGCAGCGAGCAGTTCTGC. The chain couples TRBV7-2 to TRBJ2-1; the match to TRBD2 covers 10 bases. The V and J ends lost 3 bases and 10 bases, in that order; junction bases with no gene match: 12. The CDR3 has 16 amino acids. Germline CDR1 SGHTA, CDR2 FQGNSA.